These 9 T cell receptor beta chains originate from one sample sequenced in a study of cytomegalovirus exposure and HLA in healthy donors. Vbeta (60) and Jbeta (13) primers were used in the PCR. Assay: immunoSEQ multiplex PCR; the TCRdb copy retains only in-frame clones and omits some. The sample consists of 150,000 to 200,000 clones, roughly four fifths of them appearing once. Specimen: PBMCs. These receptors were obtained from a woman between 25 and 40 years old in good health and CMV-seropositive.

The rearrangement uses TRBV14 and TRBJ1-1; D uncertain. V shed 4 bases and J shed 3 bases, with 12 bases lying between them. CDR1 is SGHDN and CDR2 is FVKESK in the germline V gene. The CDR3 extends over 14 amino acids. The CDR3 spells CASSPLGGYTEAFF. The CDR3 DNA follows: TGTGCCAGCAGCCCCCTTGGCGGGTACACTGAAGCTTTCTTT.

The rearrangement joins TRBV28 to TRBJ2-1; 10 bases are shared with TRBD2. From germline, CDR1 is MDHEN and CDR2 SYDVKM. J lost 7 bases, V lost 9 bases, and 6 bases had no gene match. The CDR3 loop spans 13 amino acids. The CDR3 DNA reads TGTGCCAGTTCCGGGGGACTAGCGAATGAGCAGTTCTTC. Protein sequence: CASSGGLANEQFF.

The chain has TRBV19 and TRBJ2-5; 9 nucleotides align to TRBD1. J lost 4 bases, V lost 6 bases, and 6 bases had no gene match. Germline V CDR1 and CDR2: LNHDA, SQIVND (reference sequence). The CDR3 runs to 14 residues. As DNA, the CDR3 is TGTGCCAGTAGCAACAGGGGGCTGGGAGAGACCCAGTACTTC. This translates into CASSNRGLGETQYF.

As regards this clone: Germline and junction disagree at one end, which may indicate a read error. The chain has TRBV5-4 and TRBJ1-4; 9 bases align to TRBD1. The CDR3 runs to 12 residues. CDR1 is SGHNT, CDR2 YYREEE, per germline (reference sequence). The CDR3 spells CASSSQGAAEVF. CDR3 DNA: TGTGCCAGCAGCTCACAGGGGGCGGCCGAGGTTTTT.

V is TRBV30 and J is TRBJ1-5; 7 positions agree with TRBD1. V gave up 1 base and J gave up 7 bases; unmatched junction bases: 10. Looked up from germline, CDR1 is GTSNPN and CDR2 is SVGIG (reference sequence). The CDR3 totals 15 residues. CDR3 nucleotide sequence: TGTGCCTGGAGTGGGCCCCGAGGGGGCGTACAGCCCCAGCATTTT. This encodes CAWSGPRGGVQPQHF.

The chain uses TRBV4-3 and TRBJ2-1; D unclear. The germline CDR1 and CDR2 sequences are LGHNA and YSLEER. V lost 0 bases and J lost 4, with 4 bases in between. There are 13 residues in the CDR3. CDR3 sequence: CASSQDSYNEQFF. As DNA, the CDR3 is TGCGCCAGCAGCCAAGACAGTTACAATGAGCAGTTCTTC.

J is TRBJ2-2 and V is TRBV10-1; TRBD1 aligns across 7 bases. The V and J ends lost 4 bases and 1 base, in that order; junction bases with no gene match: 0. Germline V gene sequence: CDR1 WNHNN, CDR2 SYGVQD (reference sequence). This CDR3 is built from 14 residues. The DNA for the CDR3 is TGCGCCAGCAGTGGACAGGGGAACACCGGGGAGCTGTTTTTT. Amino acid sequence: CASSGQGNTGELFF.

The chain is built from TRBV5-1 and TRBJ2-3; a weak D match, TRBD2 (6 bases). Trimming shortened V by 7 bases and J by 6 bases, and 6 bases separated the two germline ends. CDR1 and CDR2 from the germline V gene are SGHRS and YFSETQ. CDR3 length: 10 residues. The CDR3 nucleotides are TGCGCCAGCGGGGGGGATACGCAGTATTTT. It codes for CASGGDTQYF. The variable domain in full, completed from reference TRBV5-1 and TRBJ2-3, reads KAGVTQTPRYLIKTRGQQVTLSCSPISGHRSVSWYQQTPGQGLQFLFEYFSETQRNKGNFPGRFSGRQFSNSRSEMNVSTLELGDSALYLCASGGDTQYFGPGTRLTVL.

The chain recombines TRBV7-2 with TRBJ2-7; possible D gene TRBD1, 5 bases. The germline gives CDR1 SGHTA, CDR2 FQGNSA. The CDR3 loop spans 14 amino acids. V lost 1 base to trimming and J lost 3 bases, with 10 bases between them. The CDR3 nucleotides read TGTGCCAGCAGCTTAGTCGCAGGGTACTACGAGCAGTACTTC. Residues: CASSLVAGYYEQYF.